The 10 T cell receptor beta chains in this list originate from one sample, sequenced in a study of T-cell memory formation after mild COVID-19 (TCRdb year 2021). The library came from 5' RACE. TCRdb records Illumina NovaSeq 6000 as the sequencer. The public sequencing data were trimmed at Q25 with fastp and processed into clonotypes with MiXCR by TCRdb, which kept only in-frame beta chains. CDR3 protein sequences are deduplicated, and each keeps its most common genes and DNA. This sample holds approximately 480,000 distinct CDR3 sequences; 18% were observed only once. Approximately 13% of the sample is taken by the ten largest. The material sequenced was PBMCs or a T cell subset sorted from them (not recorded which). These receptors were taken from an adult woman who had mild COVID-19 (a few samples of this study predate the infection). The sample titles of this study are shuffled in the database, so cell type and time point are left out; the donor was told from shared clones.

This clonotype was seen many times. In DNA, the CDR3 is TGTGCCAGCAGCTTAGATATGGGAAACACTGAAGCTTTCTTT. As protein: CASSLDMGNTEAFF. The V and J genes are TRBV7-9 and TRBJ1-1; D gene ambiguous. The CDR3 length is 14 residues. In germline, CDR1 is SEHNR, CDR2 FQNEAQ (reference sequence). V lost 1 base, J lost 2 bases, and 8 bases lay in between.

The V gene is TRBV4-3, the J gene TRBJ2-1; possibly TRBD2 for D (6 bases). CDR1 LGHNA and CDR2 YSLEER come from the germline V gene. CDR3 length: 16 residues. V was pared by 0 bases and J by 4 bases, with 13 bases between. The CDR3 is CASSQDIERAYNEQFF. In nucleotides, the CDR3 is TGCGCCAGCAGCCAAGACATCGAGCGGGCATACAATGAGCAGTTCTTC.

This clonotype was detected a few times. The J gene is TRBJ1-1, the V gene TRBV27, with D tentatively TRBD1 (5 bases). The CDR3 contains 11 residues. Trimming shortened V by 6 bases and J by 7 bases, and 9 bases separated the two germline ends. CDR1 MNHEY and CDR2 SMNVEV come from the germline V gene (reference sequence). CDR3 DNA: TGTGCCAGCAGGAGACAGTATGAAGCTTTCTTT. Amino acids: CASRRQYEAFF.

V gene TRBV6-5 combines with J gene TRBJ1-2; no definite D call. The CDR3 totals 14 residues. Trimming stripped 2 bases from V and 7 bases from J, with 14 bases between. Looked up from germline, CDR1 is MNHEY and CDR2 is SVGAGI. CDR3 bases: TGTGCCAGCAGTTACACCGGGTACGGGTTTGGCTACACCTTC. Protein: CASSYTGYGFGYTF.

This chain connects TRBV24-1 to TRBJ1-2; weak D call: TRBD1 (6 bases). There are 13 residues in the CDR3. Germline values: CDR1 KGHDR, CDR2 SFDVKD. V was clipped by 4 bases and J by 6 bases, with 11 bases between them. The CDR3, as DNA: TGTGCCACCAGTGAGCAGGGGTACGATGGCTACACCTTC. It codes for CATSEQGYDGYTF.

The V and J genes are TRBV7-9 and TRBJ1-2, with a possible D match to TRBD1 (5 bases). This CDR3 has 15 residues. Trimming cost V 4 bases and J 0 bases, with 12 bases left between them. Germline lookup yields CDR1 SEHNR and CDR2 FQNEAQ (reference sequence). The CDR3 nucleotides read TGTGCCAGCAGCTGGAGCAGGGATTCTAACTATGGCTACACCTTC. Its protein is CASSWSRDSNYGYTF.

Only a few counts were recorded for this clonotype. The rearrangement links TRBV5-5 to TRBJ1-6; no clear D. The CDR3 is made up of 12 amino acids. The germline gives CDR1 SGHKS, CDR2 YYEKEE (reference sequence). Trimming removed 0 bases at V and 8 bases at J, with 3 bases between. The CDR3 loop is CASSLEDSPLHF. CDR3 nucleotide sequence: TGTGCCAGCAGCTTGGAGGATTCACCCCTCCACTTT.

The chain joins TRBV7-3 to TRBJ2-2; 10 bases match TRBD2. Germline assignment: CDR1 SGHTA and CDR2 FQGTGA. The CDR3 spans 17 residues. V shed 0 bases and J 2 bases; nucleotides not matched to a gene: 3. The DNA for the CDR3 is TGTGCCAGCAGCTTAACGGGACTAGCGTTCAACACCGGGGAGCTGTTTTTT. Amino acids: CASSLTGLAFNTGELFF.

This clonotype has at least ten counts. This chain joins TRBV5-1 and TRBJ2-5; 9 bases agree with TRBD2. V lost 0 bases to trimming and J lost 1 base; unmatched junction nucleotides: 4. Germline V gene lookup returns CDR1 SGHRS and CDR2 YFSETQ. CDR3 length: 16 residues. The CDR3 nucleotides are TGCGCCAGCAGCTTGGTCCCTAGCGGGACCCAAGAGACCCAGTACTTC. This codes for CASSLVPSGTQETQYF.

This clonotype was counted between two and nine times. The chain combines TRBV5-5 with TRBJ2-7, with D hard to call. The CDR3 consists of 15 residues. V lost 0 bases and J lost 2, with 12 bases in between. Germline CDR1 and CDR2: SGHKS and YYEKEE (reference sequence). The CDR3 nucleotides read TGTGCCAGCAGCTTGGTTGGGGTAGAGGCCTACGAGCAGTACTTC. Amino acid sequence: CASSLVGVEAYEQYF. The entire variable domain, with the rest obtained from reference TRBV5-5 and TRBJ2-7, is as follows: DAGVTQSPTHLIKTRGQQVTLRCSPISGHKSVSWYQQVLGQGPQFIFQYYEKEERGRGNFPDRFSARQFPNYSSELNVNALLLGDSALYLCASSLVGVEAYEQYFGPGTRLTVT.